This T cell receptor beta chain came from a study of blood T cells in healthy people across ages. This clonotype showed up just a few times. One end of the junction fails to match germline, which may point to a read error. The use of a sample-barcoded 5' primer and a J-beta primer mix characterized a second PCR of roughly 6 to 12 cycles. TCRdb used MiXCR to reprocess the 5' RACE reads, holding one entry per CDR3 protein. The sample contains 920,000 or so distinct CDR3 sequences, 35% to 55% of which appear only once. The germline V gene has CDR1 MNHEY and CDR2 SMNVEV (reference sequence). The CDR3 runs 15 residues.

Input material: blood. The chain employs TRBV27 and TRBJ2-7, with TRBD2 as a possible D gene (6 bases). This TCR was sampled from an older woman in good health. The CDR3 region is CASRPGGPLSNEQYF. Here the CDR3 DNA reads TGTGCCAGCAGGCCCGGAGGGCCCCTCTCCAACGAGCAGTACTTC.